This is a list of T cell receptor beta chains from one sample in a study of shared clonotypes between healthy human individuals. Assay used: immunoSEQ multiplex PCR; TCRdb lists only in-frame clones, some missing. The sample records 850,000 to 1,200,000 clones, 75% being singletons. Sequencing was carried out using memory CD4+ T cells sorted from blood. The receptors stem from a man aged 18 to 29 in good health. CDR3s include the opening cysteine and the closing phenylalanine or tryptophan. The D gene is left open where the match is weak. For some rows the clone size is stated as once, few or many, or as a class when expanded; others skip it.

>TRBV18|few|TRBJ2-1|-
TGTGCCAGCTCACCACTCCGGGACGGATCGAATGAGCAGTTCTTC
CASSPLRDGSNEQFF
>TRBV6-1|-|TRBJ2-1|-
TGTGCCAGCAGTGTTGAGGGGAGGCCCTACAATGAGCAGTTCTTC
CASSVEGRPYNEQFF
>TRBV5-1|-|TRBJ1-2|-
TGCGCCAGCAGCCCGGGCCTATCTACCCGCGGCTACACCTTC
CASSPGLSTRGYTF
>TRBV7-2|-|TRBJ1-5|-
TGTGCCAGCAGCTTACAGGCGGGCCCCAATCAGCCCCAGCATTTT
CASSLQAGPNQPQHF
>TRBV29-1|-|TRBJ1-1|-
TGCAGCGCCGGGGGCCTCAGGGGCCAACTCACTGAAGCTTTCTTT
CSAGGLRGQLTEAFF
>TRBV7-2|-|TRBJ1-2|-
TGTGCCAGCACCTCGGGGACGAAAAACTATGGCTACACCTTC
CASTSGTKNYGYTF
>TRBV5-4|-|TRBJ1-2|-
TGTGCCAGCAGCTTTGGGGGGAACTATGGCTACACCTTC
CASSFGGNYGYTF
>TRBV30|few|TRBJ1-2|-
TGTGCCTGGGGGCTCGGGTATGGCTACACCTTC
CAWGLGYGYTF
>TRBV5-1|-|TRBJ1-1|-
TGCGCCAGCAGCTTGGACATTGGGGCTGAAGCTTTCTTT
CASSLDIGAEAFF
>TRBV6-1|-|TRBJ2-5|-
TGTGCCAGCAGTGAATGGACTCAGGGCAGGGAGACCCAGTACTTC
CASSEWTQGRETQYF
>TRBV18|many|TRBJ1-5|TRBD1
TGTGCCAGCTCACCGGGACAGCCGAATCAGCCCCAGCATTTT
CASSPGQPNQPQHF
>TRBV18|few|TRBJ2-1|TRBD1
TGTGCCAGCTCACAGGGACAGGGCTCCTACAATGAGCAGTTCTTC
CASSQGQGSYNEQFF
>TRBV19|-|TRBJ1-6|TRBD1
TGTGCCAGTAGTATAGAGCACCAGGGGGCATCCAGTTCACCCCTCCACTTT
CASSIEHQGASSSPLHF
>TRBV6-1|-|TRBJ1-2|-
TGTGCCAGCAGTGTCAGTGGGGATGGCTACACCTTC
CASSVSGDGYTF
>TRBV6-1|-|TRBJ1-1|-
TGTGCCAGCAGTGTAATGCTCTTCAACACTGAAGCTTTCTTT
CASSVMLFNTEAFF
>TRBV5-5|-|TRBJ2-1|TRBD2
TGTGCCAGCAGCTTCGCGGCTAGCGGGAGCTATGAGCAGTTCTTC
CASSFAASGSYEQFF
>TRBV7-3|-|TRBJ2-7|-
TGTGCCAGCAGTTCCACAGGTTCCTACGAGCAGTACTTC
CASSSTGSYEQYF
>TRBV6-5|-|TRBJ1-2|TRBD1
TGTGCCAGCAGTTACTCGCCAGGGGGCTTATCATATGGCTACACCTTC
CASSYSPGGLSYGYTF
>TRBV18|few|TRBJ1-1|-
TGTGCCAGCTCACCAAGTCGGACACCTAACACTGAAGCTTTCTTT
CASSPSRTPNTEAFF
>TRBV5-4|-|TRBJ2-7|TRBD1
TGTGCCAGCAGCACTGGACAGGAAACGAGGGAGCAGTACTTC
CASSTGQETREQYF
>TRBV5-1|-|TRBJ1-1|-
TGCGCCAGCAGCTTGGAGCCTGGGAAAACTGAAGCTTTCTTT
CASSLEPGKTEAFF
>TRBV28|-|TRBJ1-1|TRBD1
TGTGCCAGCAGCGGGACAGGGTGGGGCACTGAAGCTTTCTTT
CASSGTGWGTEAFF
>TRBV30|once|TRBJ2-7|TRBD2
TGTGCCTGGACTCGTAGCGGGACTTCCTACGAGCAGTACTTC
CAWTRSGTSYEQYF
>TRBV7-2|-|TRBJ2-7|TRBD1
TGTGCCAGCAGCTCGGGACAGGGGGCCTCCTACGAGCAGTACTTC
CASSSGQGASYEQYF
>TRBV7-9|once|TRBJ1-2|-
TGTGCCAGCAGCCCGGAGAGGTTGGGTGGGTATGGCTACACCTTC
CASSPERLGGYGYTF
>TRBV6-1|-|TRBJ2-7|TRBD1
TGTGCCAGCGGGGGACAGCAGGCCCTCGAGCAGTACTTC
CASGGQQALEQYF
>TRBV10-3|-|TRBJ2-7|TRBD1
TGTGCCATCGGGACCGGGACAGAGAACTACGAGCAGTACTTC
CAIGTGTENYEQYF
>TRBV19|-|TRBJ1-5|-
TGTGCCAGTAGTCCCGATCGGACAGACAATCAGCCCCAGCATTTT
CASSPDRTDNQPQHF
>TRBV29-1|-|TRBJ1-1|-
TGCAGCGTTCGGCTCCGGGTATTAAACACTGAAGCTTTCTTT
CSVRLRVLNTEAFF
>TRBV5-8|-|TRBJ2-1|-
TGTGCCAGCATGCAGGAAAGGTTCCACAATGAGCAGTTCTTC
CASMQERFHNEQFF
>TRBV5-4|few|TRBJ2-1|-
TGTGCCAGCAGCCGAGTAGGGGCGGATGAGCAGTTCTTC
CASSRVGADEQFF
>TRBV7-2|-|TRBJ2-1|TRBD2
TGTGCCAGCAGCGGACTAGCGGGGGGTCTTTCCTACAATGAGCAGTTCTTC
CASSGLAGGLSYNEQFF
>TRBV10-1|few|TRBJ2-1|-
TGCGCCAGCAGCTCGTTCCCCTACAATGAGCAGTTCTTC
CASSSFPYNEQFF
>TRBV27|-|TRBJ2-1|-
TGTGCCAGCAGTATGAGGGCCATGGGGGGAGTAGTCAATGAGCAGTTCTTC
CASSMRAMGGVVNEQFF
>TRBV9|-|TRBJ2-7|-
TGTGCCAGCAGCCCAAAAGGCGGGGTCTCAACCTACGAGCAGTACTTC
CASSPKGGVSTYEQYF
>TRBV4-3|-|TRBJ2-2|-
TGCGCCAGCAGCCAAGCTTGGAATCCTGCGAACACCGGGGAGCTGTTTTTT
CASSQAWNPANTGELFF
>TRBV7-2|-|TRBJ1-1|-
TGTGCCAGCAGCACGCAGCGGAACACTGAAGCTTTCTTT
CASSTQRNTEAFF
>TRBV9|-|TRBJ1-3|-
TGTGCCAGCAGCGTACAGGGTAGGGCTGGAAACACCATATATTTT
CASSVQGRAGNTIYF
>TRBV23-1|-|TRBJ1-2|-
TGCGCCAGCGGCCCCGGGCCTGCAGACCTAGAAGGACGTGGCTACACCTTC
CASGPGPADLEGRGYTF
>TRBV18|-|TRBJ1-1|-
TGTGCCAGCTCACCACTCCGGGATTCTGAAGCTTTCTTT
CASSPLRDSEAFF
>TRBV7-9|many|TRBJ1-1|-
TGTGCCAGCAGCTTATCGGGGAACACTGAAGCTTTCTTT
CASSLSGNTEAFF
>TRBV5-1|-|TRBJ1-1|-
TGCGCCAGCAGCTTGGCGGGCAGTCTGAACACTGAAGCTTTCTTT
CASSLAGSLNTEAFF
>TRBV6-5|-|TRBJ2-6|-
TGTGCCAGCAGTTACAACATAGTTGGGGCCAACGTCCTGACTTTC
CASSYNIVGANVLTF
>TRBV5-1|-|TRBJ2-1|TRBD1
TGCGCCAGCAGCCGACAGGGGAAAGGAGACAATGAGCAGTTCTTC
CASSRQGKGDNEQFF
>TRBV30|-|TRBJ2-1|-
TGTGCCTGGAGTGAGGGGGGCGAGCAGTTCTTC
CAWSEGGEQFF
>TRBV11-2|-|TRBJ2-5|TRBD1
TGTGCCAGCAGCCCGAGACAGGGTTCTGGAGAGACCCAGTACTTC
CASSPRQGSGETQYF
>TRBV28|-|TRBJ1-3|TRBD1
TGTGCCAGCAGACCACAGGGGGAAAACACCATATATTTT
CASRPQGENTIYF
>TRBV20-1|few|TRBJ2-5|-
TGCAGTGGAGCCGTCCAAGAGACCCAGTACTTC
CSGAVQETQYF